This T cell receptor (beta chain) emerged from a study of CD8 T cells in ankylosing spondylitis. Study-level points and caveats: Reported data indicate significant enrichment of disease-linked clones within matched ankylosing spondylitis synovial fluid.

The CDR3 loop spans 12 amino acids. V shed 5 bases and J shed 2 bases, with 7 bases lying between them. In TCRdb, the 5' RACE reads were re-called with MiXCR into one record per CDR3 protein. The table shows about 240,000 distinct CDR3 sequences, with around 9.1% occurring only once. This clonotype has just a few counts. The antigen remains unidentified. This receptor was identified in a male donor with ankylosing spondylitis or in good health (not recorded which). This chain joins TRBV12-3 or TRBV12-4 and TRBJ2-7; D is unclear. Sequencing was carried out using blood, either unsorted or a sorted T cell fraction (not recorded which). CDR3 nucleotide sequence: TGTGCCAGCAGTCGGGTCACCTACGAGCAGTACTTC. Translating it yields CASSRVTYEQYF.